Each of the 25 T cell receptor beta chains below was sequenced from the same sample in a study of blood T cell repertoires in COVID-19 (dated by TCRdb to about 2020). Libraries were made using the immunoSEQ multiplex PCR assay. Entries here come from immuneACCESS through TCRdb and include only in-frame sequences with V and J called. Some clones fail to appear in such tables; in the studies checked, an unresolved V gene covers under half of the shortfall, and the cause of the remainder is unknown. The sample yields tens of thousands of clones; around 83% were counted once. The ten largest make up 5.5% to 8% of the sample. Sequenced material: peripheral blood. The receptors come from a man aged 25-45 years with COVID-19, enrolled during active disease.

The gene calls are TRBV5-1 and TRBJ1-1; 9 positions agree with TRBD1. CDR3 length equals 15 residues. V was pared by 4 bases and J by 3 bases, with 7 bases of the junction left unmatched. The germline V gene encodes CDR1 SGHRS and CDR2 YFSETQ. CDR3 bases: TGCGCCAGCAGCCTGGGACAGGGTTTGGACACTGAAGCTTTCTTT. Translation gives CASSLGQGLDTEAFF.

V and J are TRBV27 and TRBJ2-7; 7 bases are a match to TRBD2. The CDR3 runs to 16 residues. The ends lost 5 bases at V and 7 bases at J; junction bases unmatched: 17. CDR1 and CDR2 from the germline V gene are MNHEY and SMNVEV (reference sequence). The CDR3, as DNA: TGTGCCAGCAGTCCCCCCAGTTGGCGGGAGATGGGTGAGCAGTACTTC. Translation gives CASSPPSWREMGEQYF.

The rearrangement uses TRBV27 and TRBJ2-1; 10 positions agree with TRBD1. V gave up 5 bases and J gave up 4 bases; unmatched junction bases: 11. This CDR3 spans 17 amino acids. From germline, CDR1 is MNHEY and CDR2 SMNVEV (reference sequence). DNA of the CDR3: TGTGCCAGCAGTCAGCATCTACGGGACAGGGGTTACAATGAGCAGTTCTTC. Protein: CASSQHLRDRGYNEQFF.

CDR3 sequence: CASSQAPVNQPQHF. The CDR3 DNA reads as TGTGCCAGCAGCCAAGCCCCGGTAAATCAGCCCCAGCATTTT. V is TRBV3-1 (or the pseudogene TRBV3-2) and J is TRBJ1-5; D not resolved. CDR3 length equals 14 residues. The germline V gene encodes CDR1 LGHDT and CDR2 YNNKEL (reference sequence). The V end lost 1 base, the J end lost 4 bases, and 8 bases lay between the germline ends.

The chain links TRBV7-9 to TRBJ1-2, with D uncertain. This CDR3 region has 14 residues. The germline V and J ends were trimmed by 3 bases and 8 bases, with 16 bases remaining between them. Germline values: CDR1 SEHNR, CDR2 FQNEAQ (reference sequence). For the CDR3, the DNA is TGTGCCAGCAGCTTTCGGGCGGGAGCCGGCGGCTACACCTTC. Protein product: CASSFRAGAGGYTF. Using reference TRBV7-9 and TRBJ1-2 for the parts outside the CDR3, the full variable domain is DTGVSQNPRHKITKRGQNVTFRCDPISEHNRLYWYRQTLGQGPEFLTYFQNEAQLEKSRLLSDRFSAERPKGSFSTLEIQRTEQGDSAMYLCASSFRAGAGGYTFGSGTRLTVV.

The J gene is TRBJ2-6, the V gene TRBV18; D may be TRBD1 (5 bases). The CDR3 extends over 15 amino acids. Germline assignment: CDR1 KGHSH and CDR2 LQKENI. Trimming removed 4 bases at V and 2 bases at J, with 9 bases between. The CDR3 DNA reads as TGTGCCAGCTCACTTCAGGGCACTGGGGCCAACGTCCTGACTTTC. This gives the protein CASSLQGTGANVLTF.

The chain is built from TRBV15 and TRBJ2-3; perhaps TRBD1 as D (5 bases). Germline assignment: CDR1 LNHNV and CDR2 YYDKDF (reference sequence). The V gene lost 5 bases and the J gene lost 2 bases, with 17 bases spanning the gap. The CDR3 loop spans 16 amino acids. CDR3 in DNA: TGTGCCACCAGCGGATCGGCCAGGGCCGTCACAGATACGCAGTATTTT. It is translated as CATSGSARAVTDTQYF.

As concerns this clone: Other DNA sequences within the sample encode an identical CDR3. The rearrangement joins TRBV30 to TRBJ1-2; TRBD1 is a possible D gene (6 bases). V dropped 0 bases and J dropped 5 bases, with 10 bases sitting between them. From germline, CDR1 is GTSNPN and CDR2 SVGIG (reference sequence). CDR3 length: 13 amino acids. In DNA form, the CDR3 reads TGTGCCTGGAGTGTACAGGGTTCGTATGGCTACACCTTC. It is translated as CAWSVQGSYGYTF.

The gene calls are TRBV2 and TRBJ1-5, with TRBD1 identical over 8 bases. Per germline, CDR1 SNHLY and CDR2 FYNNEI. The CDR3 is 15 amino acids. The trim removed 5 bases at V and 6 bases at J, leaving 9 bases unmatched. The CDR3 sequence: CASSYTVGTGQPQHF. The CDR3 nucleotides are TGTGCCAGCAGTTACACCGTCGGGACAGGTCAGCCCCAGCATTTT.

V usage is TRBV11-3 and J usage is TRBJ2-5; D unclear. Trimming removed 5 bases at V and 7 bases at J, with 11 bases between. The CDR3 length is 12 residues. CDR1 and CDR2 (germline): SGHNT, YENEEA. As DNA, the CDR3 is TGTGCCAGCAGCGTATATTCGGGGACCCAGTACTTC. Translating gives CASSVYSGTQYF. Combining the CDR3 with reference TRBV11-3 and TRBJ2-5 gives the whole variable domain EAGVVQSPRYKIIEKKQPVAFWCNPISGHNTLYWYLQNLGQGPELLIRYENEEAVDDSQLPKDRFSAERLKGVDSTLKIQPAELGDSAVYLCASSVYSGTQYFGPGTRLLVL.

The gene calls are TRBV30 and TRBJ2-7, with 14 positions matching TRBD2. V lost 1 base, J lost 0 bases, and 8 bases stayed unmatched. The germline V gene has CDR1 GTSNPN and CDR2 SVGIG (reference sequence). The CDR3 is 18 residues long. The CDR3 loop reads CAWSGGTSGSGSSYEQYF. The CDR3 nucleotides read TGTGCCTGGAGTGGGGGGACTAGCGGGAGTGGAAGCTCCTACGAGCAGTACTTC.

This clone is a singleton in its sample. This sequence joins TRBV5-1 and TRBJ2-5; perhaps TRBD1 as D (5 bases). Germline CDR1 reads SGHRS; CDR2 reads YFSETQ. There are 14 residues in the CDR3. Trimming stripped 0 bases from V and 5 bases from J, with 11 bases between. The CDR3 here is CASSLAQGFETQYF. The CDR3 DNA follows: TGCGCCAGCAGCTTGGCTCAGGGATTCGAGACCCAGTACTTC.

V and J are TRBV4-1 and TRBJ1-2, with a weak D call TRBD1 (6 bases). The V end was cut by 0 bases, the J end by 5 bases, with 13 bases between. The CDR3 extends over 15 amino acids. Germline assignment: CDR1 MGHRA and CDR2 YSYEKL. The CDR3 DNA follows: TGCGCCAGCAGCCAAGAGCAGGTGGGGGCTTATGGCTACACCTTC. It yields the protein CASSQEQVGAYGYTF.

This clone came up once. The chain uses TRBV7-3 and TRBJ2-3, with TRBD2 as a possible D gene (5 bases). Per germline, CDR1 SGHTA and CDR2 FQGTGA. V lost 5 bases and J lost 4, with 16 bases in between. This CDR3 is built from 15 residues. The CDR3 DNA follows: TGTGCCAGCAGCAGAACAGCGGTAGGGTCAGATACGCAGTATTTT. It encodes CASSRTAVGSDTQYF.

This clone occurred once. The chain joins TRBV3-1 (or the pseudogene TRBV3-2) to TRBJ2-1; 11 nucleotides align to TRBD2. The junction had 2 bases not matched to a gene; V was cut back by 1 base and J by 6 bases. Per germline, CDR1 LGHDT and CDR2 YNNKEL (reference sequence). CDR3 length equals 15 residues. CDR3 loop: CASSQVLAGGNEQFF. CDR3 DNA: TGTGCCAGCAGCCAAGTGCTAGCGGGAGGCAATGAGCAGTTCTTC.

This clone was picked up a small number of times. The rearrangement links TRBV9 to TRBJ1-2; 9 nucleotides agree with TRBD1. From germline, CDR1 is SGDLS and CDR2 YYNGEE. The ends lost 4 bases at V and 8 bases at J; junction bases unmatched: 15. The CDR3 runs to 16 residues. The CDR3 sequence is CASSPDRGGRMWGYTF. The CDR3 region has the DNA TGTGCCAGCAGCCCGGACAGGGGCGGCAGGATGTGGGGCTACACCTTC.

This clone was picked up a small number of times. The genes are TRBV5-1 and TRBJ2-2; 8 bases are a match to TRBD2. Trimming took 9 bases from V and 7 from J; bases not matched to a gene: 11. This CDR3 has 14 residues. The germline gives CDR1 SGHRS, CDR2 YFSETQ. The CDR3 DNA sequence: TGCGCCACCGCCGGCGGGGGGCATAGCGGGGAGCTGTTTTTT. Amino acids: CATAGGGHSGELFF.

The chain carries TRBV5-4 and TRBJ2-3; 7 nucleotides line up with TRBD2. V shed 6 bases, J shed 3 bases, and the junction held 7 bases outside the gene matches. The CDR3 has 14 residues. CDR1 and CDR2 (germline): SGHNT, YYREEE (reference sequence). The CDR3 DNA follows: TGTGCCAGCACCTGGGAGGGAGAGACAGATACGCAGTATTTT. It yields the protein CASTWEGETDTQYF.

The CDR3 protein is CASSPPSGRARSTDTQYF. The CDR3, as DNA: TGTGCCAGCAGTCCCCCAAGCGGGAGGGCCAGAAGCACAGATACGCAGTATTTT. The chain is built from TRBV6-2 or TRBV6-3 and TRBJ2-3; 10 nucleotides match TRBD2. Germline assignment: CDR1 MNHEY and CDR2 SVGEGT. CDR3 size: 18 residues. Trimming cost V 5 bases and J 0 bases; bases outside gene matches: 11.

This clone was counted once. V usage is TRBV6-5 and J usage is TRBJ2-5; the D gene is possibly TRBD2 (7 bases). Per germline, CDR1 MNHEY and CDR2 SVGAGI. V shed 8 bases and J shed 2 bases, with 15 bases lying between them. There are 14 residues in the CDR3. CDR3 sequence: CASRSGGLQETQYF. For the CDR3, the DNA is TGTGCCAGCCGATCGGGGGGCTTGCAAGAGACCCAGTACTTC.

The J gene is TRBJ2-1, the V gene TRBV9; D not resolved. Germline CDR1 is SGDLS and CDR2 is YYNGEE. Deletions cut 4 bases from V and 0 bases from J, with 11 bases between. The CDR3 length is 15 residues. For the CDR3, the DNA is TGTGCCAGCAGCCCCCCCTATCGCTCCTACAATGAGCAGTTCTTC. Its translation is CASSPPYRSYNEQFF.

Details on this clone: Its ends do not fully match the called genes, so a read error is possible. V and J are TRBV19 and TRBJ2-5; 7 bases fit TRBD1. The CDR3 is 14 amino acids. The germline CDR1 and CDR2 sequences are LNHDA and SQIVND (reference sequence). CDR3 amino acids: CASSMGTDQATQYF. The CDR3 DNA sequence: TGTGCCAGTAGTATGGGGACAGACCAAGCGACCCAGTACTTC.

The V gene is TRBV6-6, the J gene TRBJ2-1; D not certain. Trimming cost V 3 bases and J 7 bases, with 16 bases left between them. The CDR3 consists of 15 residues. From germline, CDR1 is MNHNY and CDR2 SVGAGI (reference sequence). The CDR3 protein is CASSYTVPERNEQFF. CDR3 coding DNA: TGTGCCAGCAGTTATACGGTCCCGGAGAGAAATGAGCAGTTCTTC.

The J gene is TRBJ1-1, the V gene TRBV7-9, with 8 nucleotides matching TRBD1. J was trimmed by 2 bases and V by 4 bases; bases with no gene match: 6. The germline V gene encodes CDR1 SEHNR and CDR2 FQNEAQ (reference sequence). The CDR3 has 15 amino acids. The CDR3 DNA follows: TGTGCCAGCAGCTCCACAGGGGGACTCAACACTGAAGCTTTCTTT. Its translation is CASSSTGGLNTEAFF.

This chain links TRBV4-3 with TRBJ2-7, with a possible D match to TRBD1 (5 bases). Trimming took 1 base from V and 5 from J, leaving 15 bases between them. CDR1 and CDR2 (germline): LGHNA, YSLEER. The CDR3 runs 15 residues. DNA for the CDR3: TGCGCCAGCAGCCAAGGTCATACAGGTCTGAACGAGCAGTACTTC. Translated: CASSQGHTGLNEQYF.